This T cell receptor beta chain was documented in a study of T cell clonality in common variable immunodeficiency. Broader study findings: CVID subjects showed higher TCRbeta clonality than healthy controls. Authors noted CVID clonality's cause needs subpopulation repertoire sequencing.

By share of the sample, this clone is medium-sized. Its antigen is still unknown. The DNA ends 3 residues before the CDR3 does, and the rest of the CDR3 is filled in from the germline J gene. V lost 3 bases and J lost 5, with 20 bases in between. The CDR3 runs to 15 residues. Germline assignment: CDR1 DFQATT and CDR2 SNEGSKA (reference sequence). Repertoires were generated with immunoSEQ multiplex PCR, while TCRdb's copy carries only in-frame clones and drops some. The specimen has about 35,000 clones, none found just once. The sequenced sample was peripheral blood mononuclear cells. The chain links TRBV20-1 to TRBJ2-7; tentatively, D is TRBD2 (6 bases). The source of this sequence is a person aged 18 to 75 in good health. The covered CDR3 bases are TGCAGTGCTAGGGAAATGGGAGGCCTGGGGCACGAG. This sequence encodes CSAREMGGLGHE. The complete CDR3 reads CSAREMGGLGHEQYF.